This TCR beta chain was retrieved from a study of identical twins. Findings and caveats of the study: Fewer insertions were carried by abundant cord blood beta clonotypes, but none was seen in memory repertoires. The authors drew conclusions from cross-sectional statistical analysis rather than following the same donors.

After removal of 6 bases from V and 0 bases from J, the junction contained 2 bases not matched to a gene. The CDR3 consists of 13 residues. Germline CDR1 and CDR2: MDHEN and SYDVKM. TCRdb re-called the 5' RACE reads through MiXCR, storing one row per CDR3 protein. The data show around 530,000 distinct CDR3 sequences, roughly 15% seen once. The table lists this clonotype with a few counts. The target antigen is unknown. This same sample was also taken into another study, of yellow fever vaccine responses in identical twins.

This receptor was identified in a woman aged 18 to 35 in good health. The gene calls are TRBV28 and TRBJ2-7; 7 bases map to TRBD1. Sequencing was performed on CD4+ T cells sorted from blood. CDR3 amino acids: CASRGQVSYEQYV. CDR3 in DNA: TGTGCCAGCAGAGGACAGGTCTCCTACGAGCAGTACGTC.